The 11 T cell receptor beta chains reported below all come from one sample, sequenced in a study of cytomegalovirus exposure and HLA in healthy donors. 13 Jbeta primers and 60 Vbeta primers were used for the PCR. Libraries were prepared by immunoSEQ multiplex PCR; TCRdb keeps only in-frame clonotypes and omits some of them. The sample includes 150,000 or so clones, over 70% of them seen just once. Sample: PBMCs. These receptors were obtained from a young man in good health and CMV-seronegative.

CDR3 nucleotides: TGTGCCAGCAGCACAATATCAGTGAAGAACACCGGGGAGCTGTTTTTT. This translates into CASSTISVKNTGELFF. The genes are TRBV2 and TRBJ2-2; D ambiguous. The CDR3 totals 16 residues. V was clipped by 6 bases and J by 1 base, with 15 bases between them. Germline V gene data show CDR1 as SNHLY and CDR2 as FYNNEI.

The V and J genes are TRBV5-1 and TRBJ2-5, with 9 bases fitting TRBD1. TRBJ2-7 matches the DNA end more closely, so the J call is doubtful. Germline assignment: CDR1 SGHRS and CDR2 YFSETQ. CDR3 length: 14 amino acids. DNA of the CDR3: TGCGCCAGCAGCTCTCCGGGACAGGGTTACGAGCAGTACTTC. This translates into CASSSPGQGYEQYF.

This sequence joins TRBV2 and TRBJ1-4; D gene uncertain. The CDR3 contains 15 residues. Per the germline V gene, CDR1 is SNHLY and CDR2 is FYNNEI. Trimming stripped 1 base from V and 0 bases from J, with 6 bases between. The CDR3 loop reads CASSEETATNEKLFF. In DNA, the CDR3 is TGTGCCAGCAGTGAAGAAACAGCAACTAATGAAAAACTGTTTTTT.

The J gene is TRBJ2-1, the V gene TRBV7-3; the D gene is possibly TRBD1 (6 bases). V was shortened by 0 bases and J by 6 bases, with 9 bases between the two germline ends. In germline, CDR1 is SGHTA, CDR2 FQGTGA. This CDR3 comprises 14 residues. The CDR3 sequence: CASSLTGGSNEQFF. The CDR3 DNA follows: TGTGCCAGCAGCTTAACAGGGGGAAGCAATGAGCAGTTCTTC. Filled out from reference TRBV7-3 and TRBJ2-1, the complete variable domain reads GAGVSQTPSNKVTEKGKYVELRCDPISGHTALYWYRQSLGQGPEFLIYFQGTGAADDSGLPNDRFFAVRPEGSVSTLKIQRTERGDSAVYLCASSLTGGSNEQFFGPGTRLTVL.

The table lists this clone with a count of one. CDR3 DNA sequence: TGTGCCAGCAGTTTAGCGGGGGGGCCTCTCAATGAGCAGTTCTTC. Protein sequence: CASSLAGGPLNEQFF. This sequence joins TRBV2 and TRBJ2-1; TRBD2 matches at 11 bases. The CDR3 spans 15 residues. The germline CDR1 and CDR2 sequences are SNHLY and FYNNEI. V was pared by 5 bases and J by 6 bases, with 6 bases of the junction left unmatched.

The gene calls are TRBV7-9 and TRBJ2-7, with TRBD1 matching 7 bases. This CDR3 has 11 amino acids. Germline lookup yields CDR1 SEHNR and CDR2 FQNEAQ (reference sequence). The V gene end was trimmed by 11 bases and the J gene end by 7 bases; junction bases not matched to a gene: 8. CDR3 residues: CALPTGEEQYF. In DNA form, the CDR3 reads TGTGCCCTCCCAACAGGGGAAGAGCAGTACTTC.

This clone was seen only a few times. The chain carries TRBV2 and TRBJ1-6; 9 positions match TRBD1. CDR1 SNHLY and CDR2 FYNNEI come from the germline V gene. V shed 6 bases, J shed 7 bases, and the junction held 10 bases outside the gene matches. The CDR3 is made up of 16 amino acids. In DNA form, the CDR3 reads TGTGCCAGCAGCCCACAGGGGGCGCGGTTAAATTCACCCCTCCACTTT. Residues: CASSPQGARLNSPLHF.

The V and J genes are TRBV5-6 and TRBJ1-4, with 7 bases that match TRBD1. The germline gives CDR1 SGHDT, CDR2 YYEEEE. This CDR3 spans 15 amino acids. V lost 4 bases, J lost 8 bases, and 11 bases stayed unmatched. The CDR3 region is CASSADRDREEKLFF. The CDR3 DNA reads TGTGCCAGCAGCGCCGACAGGGACCGAGAAGAAAAACTGTTTTTT.

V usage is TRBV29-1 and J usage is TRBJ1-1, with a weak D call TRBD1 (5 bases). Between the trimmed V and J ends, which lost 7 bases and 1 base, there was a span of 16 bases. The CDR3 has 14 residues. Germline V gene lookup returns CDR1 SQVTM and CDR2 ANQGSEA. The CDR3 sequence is CSARGGFGNTEAFF. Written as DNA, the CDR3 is TGCAGCGCCCGGGGGGGTTTCGGGAACACTGAAGCTTTCTTT.

The CDR3 spells CASLTGHSYEQYF. The CDR3, as DNA: TGTGCCTCCTTGACAGGACACTCCTACGAGCAGTACTTC. The chain has TRBV30 and TRBJ2-7, with D tentatively TRBD1 (6 bases). This CDR3 has 13 residues. Germline CDR1 reads GTSNPN; CDR2 reads SVGIG (reference sequence). Between the trimmed V and J ends, which lost 7 bases and 0 bases, there was a span of 13 bases. The entire variable domain, with the rest obtained from reference TRBV30 and TRBJ2-7, is as follows: SQTIHQWPATLVQPVGSPLSLECTVEGTSNPNLYWYRQAAGRGLQLLFYSVGIGQISSEVPQNLSASRPQDRQFILSSKKLLLSDSGFYLCASLTGHSYEQYFGPGTRLTVT.

CDR3 in amino acids: CASSLFRGTGTDTQYF. Here the CDR3 DNA reads TGTGCCAGCAGTTTATTTAGGGGGACAGGGACAGATACGCAGTATTTT. V and J are TRBV28 and TRBJ2-3; 9 bases match TRBD1. J lost 3 bases, V lost 1 base, and 5 bases had no gene match. There are 16 residues in the CDR3. Germline assignment: CDR1 MDHEN and CDR2 SYDVKM.